These 18 T cell receptor beta chains originate from one sample sequenced in a study of blood T cell repertoires in COVID-19. The repertoire was sequenced with immunoSEQ multiplex PCR; TCRdb's copy has only in-frame clones and lacks some. This sample has fewer than 90,000 clones, with 88% found just once. The sequenced sample consisted of peripheral blood. The receptors come from a man between 70 and 80 years old with acute or convalescent COVID-19.

The chain employs TRBV2 and TRBJ2-1; 8 bases align to TRBD2. This CDR3 is built from 14 residues. V trimming: 6 bases; J trimming: 6 bases; junction bases outside the gene matches: 7. CDR1 SNHLY and CDR2 FYNNEI come from the germline V gene. CDR3 coding DNA: TGTGCCAGCAGCGGGACTAGTTTTTTCAATGAGCAGTTCTTC. This encodes CASSGTSFFNEQFF.

This chain links TRBV18 with TRBJ2-7; 8 nucleotides agree with TRBD1. After removal of 5 bases from V and 5 bases from J, the junction contained 11 bases not matched to a gene. The CDR3 has 15 amino acids. Per germline, CDR1 KGHSH and CDR2 LQKENI. CDR3: CASSMDRVLSHEQYF. The CDR3 nucleotides are TGTGCCAGCTCAATGGACAGGGTCTTGTCTCACGAGCAGTACTTC.

The genes are TRBV6-2 or TRBV6-3 and TRBJ2-3; 9 bases fit TRBD2. Germline-derived CDR1 and CDR2 are MNHEY and SVGEGT. This CDR3 is 18 amino acids long. V trimming: 2 bases; J trimming: 1 base; junction bases outside the gene matches: 10. The DNA of the CDR3 is TGTGCCAGCAGTTACGGAGTAGCGGGAGCTGACGGCACAGATACGCAGTATTTT. This codes for CASSYGVAGADGTDTQYF.

The V call is TRBV25-1, the J call TRBJ1-3, with D uncertain. Trimming took 5 bases from V and 6 from J, leaving 11 bases between them. CDR1 and CDR2 from the germline V gene are MGHDK and SYGVNS. The CDR3 consists of 13 residues. CDR3 residues: CASSPNNENTIYF. For the CDR3, the DNA is TGTGCCAGCAGTCCCAACAACGAAAACACCATATATTTT.

The chain combines TRBV11-2 with TRBJ2-3, with D tentatively TRBD2 (6 bases). CDR1 is SGHAT and CDR2 is FQNNGV in the germline V gene. The CDR3 sequence is 16 residues long. The ends were cut back, 1 base at V and 2 bases at J, with 13 bases in the middle. The CDR3 reads CASSLGVLAPTDTQYF. In nucleotides, the CDR3 is TGTGCCAGCAGCTTAGGAGTACTAGCTCCCACAGATACGCAGTATTTT. Complete variable domain (other parts from reference TRBV11-2 and TRBJ2-3): EAGVAQSPRYKIIEKRQSVAFWCNPISGHATLYWYQQILGQGPKLLIQFQNNGVVDDSQLPKDRFSAERLKGVDSTLKIQPAKLEDSAVYLCASSLGVLAPTDTQYFGPGTRLTVL.

In nucleotides, the CDR3 is TGTGCCAGTAGTATCCAGGGACAGGGAGGATCCAATCAGCCCCAGCATTTT. Its protein product is CASSIQGQGGSNQPQHF. The gene calls are TRBV19 and TRBJ1-5; 9 positions match TRBD1. Per germline, CDR1 LNHDA and CDR2 SQIVND (reference sequence). CDR3 length: 17 residues. With V trimmed by 3 bases and J by 3 bases, 9 bases remained unmatched.

The CDR3 DNA is TGTGCCAGCAGTGAACAGTACCTCACAGATACGCAGTATTTT. Translation gives CASSEQYLTDTQYF. This chain connects TRBV25-1 to TRBJ2-3, with D uncertain. This CDR3 region has 14 residues. Germline V gives CDR1 MGHDK, CDR2 SYGVNS. With 2 bases removed from V and 2 bases from J, the gap between germline ends came to 8 bases.

This chain connects TRBV6-4 to TRBJ2-1; TRBD2 matches 14 bases. Looked up from germline, CDR1 is MRHNA and CDR2 is SNTAGT. V trimming: 7 bases; J trimming: 6 bases; junction bases outside the gene matches: 2. This CDR3 comprises 14 residues. CDR3 sequence reads: CASKTSGRANEQFF. CDR3 in DNA: TGTGCCAGCAAGACTAGCGGGAGGGCCAATGAGCAGTTCTTC.

V is TRBV4-1 and J is TRBJ1-6; D remains ambiguous. Per germline, CDR1 MGHRA and CDR2 YSYEKL. Deletions cut 5 bases from V and 6 bases from J, with 17 bases between. This CDR3 comprises 16 residues. The CDR3 sequence is CASSSQTWESNSPLHF. The CDR3 DNA reads as TGCGCCAGCAGCTCACAGACATGGGAGTCTAATTCACCCCTCCACTTT.

This chain connects TRBV3-1 (or the pseudogene TRBV3-2) to TRBJ2-6; 10 nucleotides match TRBD1. Germline assignment: CDR1 LGHDT and CDR2 YNNKEL (reference sequence). This CDR3 has 18 residues. The V gene end was trimmed by 4 bases and the J gene end by 1 base; junction bases not matched to a gene: 7. The CDR3 region is CASSLLGDRGSGANVLTF. Written as DNA, the CDR3 is TGTGCCAGCAGCCTCCTGGGGGACAGGGGATCTGGGGCCAACGTCCTGACTTTC.

The V gene is TRBV15, the J gene TRBJ2-2; the D gene is possibly TRBD1 (5 bases). Germline CDR1 LNHNV, CDR2 YYDKDF (reference sequence). The V gene lost 1 base and the J gene lost 6 bases, with 15 bases spanning the gap. The CDR3 covers 16 residues. The DNA of the CDR3 is TGTGCCACCAGCAGAGTTCGGCAGGGAAGGTCCGGGGAGCTGTTTTTT. Protein product: CATSRVRQGRSGELFF.

The chain has TRBV18 and TRBJ2-1; weak D call: TRBD1 (5 bases). The CDR3 length is 16 residues. Germline lookup yields CDR1 KGHSH and CDR2 LQKENI. Trimming took off 4 bases at V and 8 bases at J, with 21 bases between the two ends. The CDR3 nucleotides read TGTGCCAGCTCACGACAGCCGACCTATGTTCGAGATGAGCAGTTCTTC. This gives the protein CASSRQPTYVRDEQFF.

The J gene is TRBJ1-6, the V gene TRBV5-1; 8 bases line up with TRBD1. This CDR3 is built from 14 residues. Germline V lookup: CDR1 SGHRS, CDR2 YFSETQ. V lost 4 bases to trimming and J lost 9 bases; unmatched junction nucleotides: 6. The CDR3 sequence is CASSLDRVVSPLHF. The DNA for the CDR3 is TGCGCCAGCAGCCTGGACAGGGTGGTTTCACCCCTCCACTTT.

About this clone: Other nucleotide sequences in the sample specify the same CDR3. The V call is TRBV18, the J call TRBJ1-5; the D gene is possibly TRBD1 (6 bases). Deletions cut 2 bases from V and 5 bases from J, with 10 bases between. CDR1 and CDR2 from the germline V gene are KGHSH and LQKENI. The CDR3 totals 14 residues. CDR3: CASSPLTGDQPQHF. CDR3 DNA: TGTGCCAGCTCACCATTGACAGGCGATCAGCCCCAGCATTTT.

This chain links TRBV3-1 (or the pseudogene TRBV3-2) with TRBJ1-1; 7 bases are a match to TRBD1. Trimming took 8 bases from V and 5 from J; bases not matched to a gene: 8. The CDR3 has 13 amino acids. Germline lookup yields CDR1 LGHDT and CDR2 YNNKEL (reference sequence). This chain's CDR3 is CASGRRGRTEAFF. The CDR3 DNA follows: TGTGCCAGCGGACGAAGGGGGCGGACTGAAGCTTTCTTT.

The gene calls are TRBV28 and TRBJ1-1, with a tentative D call TRBD1 (5 bases). V was pared by 3 bases and J by 1 base, with 9 bases between. The CDR3 runs to 14 residues. The germline gives CDR1 MDHEN, CDR2 SYDVKM. DNA for the CDR3: TGTGCCAGCAGTTTGCACCAGGGGAACACTGAAGCTTTCTTT. Translated, it gives CASSLHQGNTEAFF.

There are a few counts of this clone. The rearrangement joins TRBV25-1 to TRBJ2-2; 10 bases fit TRBD2. After removal of 3 bases from V and 3 bases from J, the junction contained 7 bases not matched to a gene. Germline CDR1 reads MGHDK; CDR2 reads SYGVNS. The CDR3 is 17 amino acids. DNA for the CDR3: TGTGCCAGCAGTGACACCGGTAGCGGGGGGTACACCGGGGAGCTGTTTTTT. Its translation: CASSDTGSGGYTGELFF.

The gene calls are TRBV20-1 and TRBJ1-5; unclear D gene. The V end lost 4 bases, the J end lost 0 bases, and 10 bases lay between the germline ends. Germline V gene lookup returns CDR1 DFQATT and CDR2 SNEGSKA (reference sequence). The CDR3 is 14 residues long. The CDR3 DNA sequence: TGCAGTGCTATTGACAAACATAGCAATCAGCCCCAGCATTTT. Translated, it gives CSAIDKHSNQPQHF.